This TCR beta chain came from a study of T cells in localized non-small cell lung cancer. This clone is large in the sample. The antigen remains undetermined. CDR3 size: 15 residues. Germline lookup yields CDR1 SGHNT and CDR2 YENEEA. J was trimmed by 7 bases and V by 2 bases; bases with no gene match: 6. TCRdb's table, derived via immunoSEQ multiplex PCR, lists solely in-frame clones and lacks some. Among 1,500 or so clones, roughly 25% were seen once, and the ten largest hold approximately 25%. Findings and limits, study-wide: The study found T cell clonality highest in uninvolved adjacent lung, above tumor. Only one tumor region went through sequencing, so heterogeneity may still be there.

The V gene is TRBV11-3, the J gene TRBJ2-2; the match to TRBD1 covers 8 bases. The sequencing here drew on lung tumor tissue, taken before any cancer treatment. The sequence was collected from a male donor aged 60 or over with stage III lung adenocarcinoma. CDR3 DNA sequence: TGTGCCAGCAGCTTACCAGGGGGCATTGTCGGGGAGCTGTTTTTT. It is translated as CASSLPGGIVGELFF.